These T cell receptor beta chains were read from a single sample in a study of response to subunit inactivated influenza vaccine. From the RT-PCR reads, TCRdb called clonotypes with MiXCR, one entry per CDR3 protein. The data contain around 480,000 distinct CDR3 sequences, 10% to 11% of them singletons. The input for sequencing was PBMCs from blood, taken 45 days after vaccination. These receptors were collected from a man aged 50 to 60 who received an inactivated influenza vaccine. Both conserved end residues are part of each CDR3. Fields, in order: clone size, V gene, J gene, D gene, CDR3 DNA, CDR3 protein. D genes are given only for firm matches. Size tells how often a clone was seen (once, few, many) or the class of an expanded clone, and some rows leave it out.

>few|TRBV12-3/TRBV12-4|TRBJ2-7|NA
TGTGCCAGCAGTTTCAACAGGGACGAGCAGTACTTC
CASSFNRDEQYF
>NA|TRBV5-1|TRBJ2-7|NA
TGCGCCAGCAGCCTAACCGTCAGGGGTACTAGCTCCTACGAGCAGTACTTC
CASSLTVRGTSSYEQYF
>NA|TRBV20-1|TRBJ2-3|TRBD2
TGCAGTGCTAGACAAGCGGGGAACACAGATACGCAGTATTTT
CSARQAGNTDTQYF
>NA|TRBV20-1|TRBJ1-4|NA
TGCAGTGCTAGAGTACAGAATAGGGAAAAACTGTTTTTT
CSARVQNREKLFF
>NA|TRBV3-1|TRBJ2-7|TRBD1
TGTGCCAGCAGCCAAGATATAACAGGGGCGGACGAGCAGTACTTC
CASSQDITGADEQYF
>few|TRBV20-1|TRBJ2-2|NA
TGCAGTGCTAGAAGGCATCTAACCGGGGAGCTGTTTTTT
CSARRHLTGELFF
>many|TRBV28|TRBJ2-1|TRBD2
TGTGCCAGCCGAGCGGGATTAACCTACAATGAGCAGTTCTTC
CASRAGLTYNEQFF
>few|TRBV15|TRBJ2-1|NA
TGTGCCACCAGCAGAGCGGAGGGTGAGCAGTTCTTC
CATSRAEGEQFF
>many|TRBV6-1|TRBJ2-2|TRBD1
TGTGCCAGCGGGCGGTGGGGACAGGGCCCCACCGGGGAGCTGTTTTTT
CASGRWGQGPTGELFF
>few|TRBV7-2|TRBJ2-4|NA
TGTGCCAGCAGCCTGGGTGGAGTGAACATTCAGTACTTC
CASSLGGVNIQYF
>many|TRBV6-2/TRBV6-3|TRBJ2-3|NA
TGTGCCAGCAGTTACCCCTCAGATACGCAGTATTTT
CASSYPSDTQYF
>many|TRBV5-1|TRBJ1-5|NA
TGCGCCAGCAGCTTGGCGGGACTCCCGAATCAGCCCCAGCATTTT
CASSLAGLPNQPQHF
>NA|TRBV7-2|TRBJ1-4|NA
TGTGCCAGCAGCTTAGCCTGGGTTGGGAGTAATGAAAAACTGTTTTTT
CASSLAWVGSNEKLFF